This T cell receptor (beta chain) emerged from a study of neurological immune-mediated disorders. This clonotype occurred once. The unsorted libraries were prepared from 2 million PBMCs (stored at -80 C). Germline loops: CDR1 DFQATT, CDR2 SNEGSKA (reference sequence). The ends were cut back, 1 base at V and 7 bases at J, with 17 bases in the middle. The CDR3 runs 16 residues. cDNA synthesis was performed by 5'RACE with 10-nucleotide random UMIs. TCRdb reprocessed the 5' RACE reads with MiXCR, giving one entry per CDR3 protein. The repertoire holds tens of thousands of distinct CDR3 sequences, with roughly 26% as singletons.

The TCR was taken from a woman aged 70-85 years in good health. The sample comprised PBMCs. The V gene is TRBV20-1, the J gene TRBJ1-6; possibly TRBD1 for D (6 bases). CDR3 nucleotide sequence: TGCAGTGCTAGAGGGCCGAGAGACAGGAGAAATTCACCCCTCCACTTT. The encoded protein is CSARGPRDRRNSPLHF.